These 29 T cell receptor beta chains share one sample of origin, sequenced in a study of response to subunit inactivated influenza vaccine. TCRdb ran MiXCR on the RT-PCR reads and lists one entry per CDR3 protein. The sample lists 250,000 to 350,000 distinct CDR3 sequences, 22% occurring once. Material: PBMCs from blood, obtained 21 months after vaccination. Receptor source: a man between 50 and 75 years old who received an inactivated influenza vaccine.

In this sample, this clonotype turned up a few times. The J gene is TRBJ1-5, the V gene TRBV7-9, with a tentative D call TRBD1 (6 bases). CDR3 length: 14 amino acids. Per germline, CDR1 SEHNR and CDR2 FQNEAQ (reference sequence). The germline V and J ends were trimmed by 4 bases and 2 bases, with 9 bases remaining between them. For the CDR3, the DNA is TGTGCCAGCAGCTCGCCAGGGGGCAATCAGCCCCAGCATTTT. Protein sequence: CASSSPGGNQPQHF.

The chain combines TRBV28 with TRBJ1-2, with D perhaps matching TRBD1 (5 bases). CDR1 and CDR2 from the germline V gene are MDHEN and SYDVKM. V gave up 5 bases and J gave up 0 bases, with 13 bases separating them. The CDR3 consists of 15 residues. The CDR3 coding sequence is TGTGCCAGCAGTACCCTGGACACAGCTAACTATGGCTACACCTTC. This codes for CASSTLDTANYGYTF.

This clonotype showed up just a few times. The chain couples TRBV12-3 or TRBV12-4 to TRBJ1-2; TRBD1 might be the D (6 bases). This CDR3 has 13 residues. Trimming left V 8 bases short and J 4 bases short, with 14 bases between. The chain's CDR3 is CASELGGGYGYTF. CDR3 nucleotides: TGTGCCAGCGAACTAGGGGGTGGCTATGGCTACACCTTC.

This sequence joins TRBV19 and TRBJ2-3; D gene ambiguous. V was clipped by 4 bases and J by 5 bases, with 13 bases between them. Germline V gives CDR1 LNHDA, CDR2 SQIVND (reference sequence). The CDR3 is made up of 14 amino acids. The CDR3 is CASSSRLVLDTQYF. CDR3 nucleotides: TGTGCCAGTAGTAGCAGGCTAGTACTAGATACGCAGTATTTT.

Only a few counts were recorded for this clonotype. The chain has TRBV20-1 and TRBJ2-2; weak D call: TRBD1 (6 bases). The CDR3 has 15 residues. V was pared by 2 bases and J by 4 bases, with 14 bases between. CDR1 DFQATT and CDR2 SNEGSKA come from the germline V gene (reference sequence). The DNA for the CDR3 is TGCAGTGCTAGAAGGACAGCCGGTAGCACCGGGGAGCTGTTTTTT. Translating it yields CSARRTAGSTGELFF.

This clonotype was seen more than once but under ten times. J is TRBJ1-5 and V is TRBV18, with D possibly being TRBD1 (6 bases). Trimming took 3 bases from V and 4 from J, leaving 16 bases between them. Per the germline V gene, CDR1 is KGHSH and CDR2 is LQKENI. This CDR3 spans 16 amino acids. CDR3 sequence: CASSPSAGALNQPQHF. In DNA, the CDR3 is TGTGCCAGCTCACCCTCGGCGGGGGCACTTAATCAGCCCCAGCATTTT.

The chain is built from TRBV12-3 or TRBV12-4 and TRBJ1-1, with a tentative D call TRBD1 (6 bases). The CDR3 is 14 amino acids. V dropped 7 bases and J dropped 4 bases, with 16 bases sitting between them. This CDR3 reads CASTPRGASTEAFF. CDR3 sequence (DNA): TGTGCCAGCACCCCGAGGGGGGCGTCCACTGAAGCTTTCTTT.

The V gene is TRBV2, the J gene TRBJ2-7, with 8 bases aligning to TRBD1. V shed 2 bases and J 0 bases; nucleotides not matched to a gene: 9. This CDR3 contains 17 residues. Germline V gene data show CDR1 as SNHLY and CDR2 as FYNNEI. CDR3 DNA sequence: TGTGCCAGCAGTGAATTTGGGGACAGGCTGACCTCCTACGAGCAGTACTTC. Protein sequence: CASSEFGDRLTSYEQYF.

J is TRBJ1-5 and V is TRBV20-1; D unresolved. The V end lost 6 bases, the J end lost 2 bases, and 17 bases lay between the germline ends. Looked up from germline, CDR1 is DFQATT and CDR2 is SNEGSKA (reference sequence). This CDR3 contains 15 residues. CDR3 sequence: CSAILLHRGNQPQHF. The DNA of the CDR3 is TGCAGTGCCATTCTGCTTCATAGGGGCAATCAGCCCCAGCATTTT.

This clonotype occurred a few times. The chain carries TRBV9 and TRBJ1-1, with 7 bases lining up with TRBD1. V shed 3 bases, J shed 6 bases, and the junction held 2 bases outside the gene matches. The CDR3 is 12 amino acids. Germline V gene lookup returns CDR1 SGDLS and CDR2 YYNGEE. Here the CDR3 DNA reads TGTGCCAGCAGCGGGGACAGTCCTGAAGCTTTCTTT. Encoded protein: CASSGDSPEAFF.

This clonotype was found once. The chain uses TRBV5-1 and TRBJ2-1; no definite D call. This CDR3 contains 15 residues. Germline V gene sequence: CDR1 SGHRS, CDR2 YFSETQ. V was shortened by 4 bases and J by 0 bases, with 11 bases between the two germline ends. CDR3 region: CASSTASNSYNEQFF. The CDR3 coding sequence is TGCGCCAGCAGCACCGCTTCTAACTCCTACAATGAGCAGTTCTTC.

The sample holds a few counts of this clonotype. The chain recombines TRBV18 with TRBJ1-2, with a weak D call TRBD1 (6 bases). The germline V gene encodes CDR1 KGHSH and CDR2 LQKENI. This CDR3 is 14 amino acids long. V was pared by 0 bases and J by 8 bases, with 13 bases between. The CDR3 loop reads CASSPPTGQGGYTF. CDR3 nucleotide sequence: TGTGCCAGCTCACCACCGACGGGACAAGGAGGCTACACCTTC.

This clonotype was counted only a few times. The chain recombines TRBV10-3 with TRBJ2-7; D is perhaps TRBD2 (6 bases). CDR3 length: 14 residues. Trimming left V 4 bases short and J 3 bases short, with 13 bases between. CDR1 and CDR2 (germline): ENHRY, SYGVKD. CDR3 bases: TGTGCCATCAGTGGAGCGGGCGGGAACTACGAGCAGTACTTC. Translating it yields CAISGAGGNYEQYF.

This clonotype was counted only a few times. It is unclear where the CDR3 begins or ends on the DNA, so no DNA is shown, and the CDR3 is as TCRdb lists it. The chain joins TRBV12-3 or TRBV12-4 to TRBJ1-2; TRBD1 is the table's D call, not checked against the DNA. The CDR3 adds up to 13 amino acids, both ends counted. The chain's CDR3 is CASSFGPGYGYTF.

The chain combines TRBV19 with TRBJ1-5; D possibly corresponds to TRBD1 (5 bases). This CDR3 region has 15 residues. Trimming shortened V by 4 bases and J by 0 bases, and 10 bases separated the two germline ends. Per germline, CDR1 LNHDA and CDR2 SQIVND (reference sequence). The CDR3 DNA follows: TGTGCCAGTAGTAAGACAGCATATAGCAATCAGCCCCAGCATTTT. Translating gives CASSKTAYSNQPQHF.

This clonotype was detected only a few times. The gene calls are TRBV7-2 and TRBJ1-1, with D perhaps matching TRBD1 (5 bases). The length of the CDR3 is 14 residues. CDR1 is SGHTA and CDR2 is FQGNSA in the germline V gene. Trimming removed 5 bases at V and 4 bases at J, with 14 bases between. The CDR3 nucleotides are TGTGCCAGCAGCACAAGACTGCAGGGCACTGAAGCTTTCTTT. Encoded protein: CASSTRLQGTEAFF.

The gene calls are TRBV7-2 and TRBJ1-2; 7 bases map to TRBD1. The V segment lost 1 base and the J segment 4 bases; nucleotides outside the gene matches: 6. The V gene's germline CDR1 is SGHTA and CDR2 FQGNSA. The CDR3 is 15 residues long. The CDR3 DNA reads as TGTGCCAGCAGCTTAGGTCCAGGGGGAGGCTATGGCTACACCTTC. Protein: CASSLGPGGGYGYTF.

This clonotype has a handful of counts. V and J are TRBV5-1 and TRBJ1-2; TRBD1 might be the D (6 bases). This CDR3 has 15 amino acids. The ends were cut back, 0 bases at V and 2 bases at J, with 11 bases in the middle. In germline, CDR1 is SGHRS, CDR2 YFSETQ. The DNA for the CDR3 is TGCGCCAGCAGCTTGGGGGGGGCAAGAAACTATGGCTACACCTTC. The encoded protein is CASSLGGARNYGYTF.

V and J are TRBV6-5 and TRBJ2-3; 7 bases match TRBD2. The CDR3 spans 17 residues. V lost 0 bases, J lost 9 bases, and 15 bases stayed unmatched. Germline V lookup: CDR1 MNHEY, CDR2 SVGAGI. The CDR3 sequence: CASSYSGLAGYPATQYF. The CDR3 DNA is TGTGCCAGCAGTTACTCGGGTTTAGCGGGCTACCCCGCCACGCAGTATTTT.

This clonotype was seen a handful of times. The chain has TRBV7-8 and TRBJ1-6; 7 bases are a match to TRBD1. The CDR3 is 19 residues long. With V trimmed by 5 bases and J by 10 bases, 23 bases remained unmatched. Per the germline V gene, CDR1 is SGHVS and CDR2 is FQNEAQ. This CDR3 reads CASSADRAGLSSAGSPLHF. CDR3 coding DNA: TGTGCCAGCAGCGCCGACAGGGCGGGCCTATCAAGCGCAGGATCACCCCTCCACTTT.

Concerning this clonotype: This may be a read error: a much more frequent sequence differs by one nucleotide. This rearrangement joins TRBV29-1 to TRBJ1-1, with D maybe TRBD1 (6 bases). Germline V CDR1 and CDR2: SQVTM, ANQGSEA. The CDR3 has 12 residues. CDR3 DNA: TGCAGCGCGATACAGGGAGACACTGAATCTTTCTTT. Its protein product is CSAIQGDTESFF.

This chain joins TRBV10-3 and TRBJ1-2; 10 bases agree with TRBD1. The J segment lost 8 bases and the V segment lost 10 bases, leaving 13 bases of the junction unmatched. This CDR3 contains 14 residues. CDR1 ENHRY and CDR2 SYGVKD come from the germline V gene. In nucleotides, the CDR3 is TGTGCCACCCCGGGACAGGGGCCTCTCGGAGGCTACACCTTC. It specifies CATPGQGPLGGYTF.

CDR3 sequence: CASSPTGTGTGELFF. The CDR3 nucleotides are TGTGCCAGCAGCCCCACCGGGACAGGGACCGGGGAGCTGTTTTTT. V is TRBV7-2 and J is TRBJ2-2; TRBD1 aligns across 9 bases. V was clipped by 5 bases and J by 5 bases; unmatched bases: 6. The CDR3 has 15 residues. Per germline, CDR1 SGHTA and CDR2 FQGNSA.

The chain combines TRBV7-6 with TRBJ1-1, with D perhaps TRBD1 (5 bases). The CDR3 is 13 residues long. Deletions cut 5 bases from V and 6 bases from J, with 13 bases between. Germline V gene lookup returns CDR1 SGHVS and CDR2 FNYEAQ. The CDR3 here is CASSLRRGAEAFF. CDR3 DNA: TGTGCCAGCAGCCTCCGAAGGGGCGCTGAAGCTTTCTTT.

V and J are TRBV4-2 and TRBJ2-3, with TRBD2 matching over 7 bases. The CDR3 spans 19 residues. V dropped 2 bases and J dropped 0; count of bases not matched to a gene: 14. Germline CDR1 reads LGHNA; CDR2 reads YNFKEQ. The DNA for the CDR3 is TGTGCCAGCAGCCAACCCATGGGCGGGAGAGGCTCTAGCACAGATACGCAGTATTTT. It codes for CASSQPMGGRGSSTDTQYF.

This clonotype was counted between two and nine times. The chain carries TRBV12-3 or TRBV12-4 and TRBJ2-3; unclear D gene. Trimming took off 3 bases at V and 5 bases at J, with 6 bases between the two ends. CDR3 length equals 12 residues. The CDR3 DNA follows: TGTGCCAGCAGTTTTATGGGAGATACGCAGTATTTT. The encoded protein is CASSFMGDTQYF.

CDR3 amino acids: CASSKALSGRQGKRSYGYTF. The CDR3 DNA sequence: TGTGCCAGCAGCAAAGCCTTAAGTGGTAGGCAGGGGAAGCGGAGCTATGGCTACACCTTC. The rearrangement joins TRBV21-1 to TRBJ1-2; TRBD1 was called by the table and not checked on the DNA. TRBV21-1 corresponds to a pseudogene. The length of the CDR3 is 20 residues.

The chain joins TRBV6-5 to TRBJ2-3; the D is unclear. V lost 0 bases and J lost 6, with 7 bases in between. Per germline, CDR1 MNHEY and CDR2 SVGAGI. The CDR3 loop spans 13 amino acids. The CDR3, as DNA: TGTGCCAGCAGTTACTCGATTCGGGATACGCAGTATTTT. Its translation is CASSYSIRDTQYF.

This clonotype was found a few times. The chain joins TRBV7-6 to TRBJ2-7, with TRBD1 matching over 7 bases. With 2 bases clipped from V and 3 bases from J, the junction kept 4 bases outside the gene matches. The CDR3 spans 14 residues. In germline, CDR1 is SGHVS, CDR2 FNYEAQ. CDR3 nucleotides: TGTGCCAGCAGCTTAATGGGACAGATCTACGAGCAGTACTTC. This encodes CASSLMGQIYEQYF. Drawing the rest from reference TRBV7-6 and TRBJ2-7, the complete variable domain is GAGVSQSPRYKVTKRGQDVALRCDPISGHVSLYWYRQALGQGPEFLTYFNYEAQQDKSGLPNDRFSAERPEGSISTLTIQRTEQRDSAMYRCASSLMGQIYEQYFGPGTRLTVT.